A single sample gave rise to the 19 T cell receptor beta chains below, sequenced in a study of T cell repertoires in cytomegalovirus infection. TCRdb passed the reads through MiXCR, listing each CDR3 protein once. Of just under 500,000 distinct CDR3 sequences in the sample, roughly a third were seen once. Their specific antigens are unknown. Source: cultured PBMCs, taken from culture after CMV antigen stimulation. The receptors were gathered from a human donor in good health (CMV status not recorded). Some clones in this sample may be carry-over from other donors' samples.

The V call is TRBV7-2, the J call TRBJ1-5; D not certain. Germline CDR1 reads SGHTA; CDR2 reads FQGNSA. The CDR3 covers 13 residues. The V end was cut by 4 bases, the J end by 8 bases, with 12 bases between. The CDR3 protein is CASSSRTHEPQHF. CDR3 sequence (DNA): TGTGCCAGCAGCTCTAGGACCCACGAGCCCCAGCATTTT.

This clonotype has at least ten counts. The V call is TRBV7-2, the J call TRBJ2-3; 12 positions match TRBD2. Germline CDR1 reads SGHTA; CDR2 reads FQGNSA. The J segment lost 6 bases and the V segment lost 7 bases, leaving 5 bases of the junction unmatched. The CDR3 extends over 14 amino acids. As DNA, the CDR3 is TGTGCCAGCAACCTAGCGGGAGGGACGGATACGCAGTATTTT. Amino acids: CASNLAGGTDTQYF.

A few counts support this clonotype. The chain combines TRBV7-2 with TRBJ2-5; 12 bases align to TRBD2. This CDR3 spans 17 amino acids. Germline loops: CDR1 SGHTA, CDR2 FQGNSA. V gave up 0 bases and J gave up 5 bases; unmatched junction bases: 7. The CDR3 DNA reads as TGTGCCAGCAGCTTAGCGTCTAGCGGGAGGGGTATCGAGACCCAGTACTTC. Its translation: CASSLASSGRGIETQYF.

The chain has TRBV5-5 and TRBJ2-7; D is ambiguous. From germline, CDR1 is SGHKS and CDR2 YYEKEE (reference sequence). The V end lost 4 bases, the J end lost 4 bases, and 9 bases lay between the germline ends. The CDR3 totals 12 residues. The CDR3 DNA reads TGTGCCAGCAGCCGCGACACTTACGAGCAGTACTTC. This gives the protein CASSRDTYEQYF. The whole variable domain, filled in from reference TRBV5-5 and TRBJ2-7, reads DAGVTQSPTHLIKTRGQQVTLRCSPISGHKSVSWYQQVLGQGPQFIFQYYEKEERGRGNFPDRFSARQFPNYSSELNVNALLLGDSALYLCASSRDTYEQYFGPGTRLTVT.

V usage is TRBV29-1 and J usage is TRBJ2-1; TRBD2 aligns across 9 bases. Trimming took 3 bases from V and 2 from J; bases not matched to a gene: 20. This CDR3 comprises 20 residues. Germline V CDR1 and CDR2: SQVTM, ANQGSEA. CDR3 protein: CSVEGDIAGEGGWAYNEQFF. The DNA for the CDR3 is TGCAGCGTTGAGGGTGATATAGCGGGAGAAGGGGGGTGGGCCTACAATGAGCAGTTCTTC.

The rearrangement links TRBV28 to TRBJ2-2, with 9 bases fitting TRBD1. Per germline, CDR1 MDHEN and CDR2 SYDVKM. The CDR3 totals 18 residues. J was trimmed by 4 bases and V by 4 bases; bases with no gene match: 13. CDR3 in DNA: TGTGCCAGCAGTTCTTTTCTCAGGACAGGGGCGACCACCGGGGAGCTGTTTTTT. Protein product: CASSSFLRTGATTGELFF.

This clonotype was seen a handful of times. V is TRBV12-5 and J is TRBJ2-3; 8 bases match TRBD1. Per germline, CDR1 LGHNT and CDR2 FRNRAP. This CDR3 comprises 17 residues. Losses at the gene ends were 2 bases for V and 4 bases for J; bases not matched to a gene: 11. DNA for the CDR3: TGTGCTAGTGGTTTGTCGAAACTTCAGGGGGCTGCAGATACGCAGTATTTT. Amino acid sequence: CASGLSKLQGAADTQYF.

This clonotype was seen only a few times. The chain couples TRBV7-9 to TRBJ1-2; maybe TRBD1 (5 bases). Trimming removed 4 bases at V and 5 bases at J, with 20 bases between. The CDR3 has 16 amino acids. Germline CDR1 is SEHNR and CDR2 is FQNEAQ (reference sequence). Here the CDR3 DNA reads TGTGCCAGCAGCTCGACTAGGGACCTTACTCTATATGGCTACACCTTC. This encodes CASSSTRDLTLYGYTF.

This clonotype turned up a few times. The chain joins TRBV7-6 to TRBJ2-2; TRBD2 is a possible D gene (6 bases). Germline V gives CDR1 SGHVS, CDR2 FNYEAQ. Trimming took off 3 bases at V and 2 bases at J, with 13 bases between the two ends. The CDR3 has 16 residues. CDR3 residues: CASSFFGGTNTGELFF. CDR3 coding DNA: TGTGCCAGCAGCTTTTTCGGAGGGACTAACACCGGGGAGCTGTTTTTT.

This clonotype was observed a few times. This chain connects TRBV2 to TRBJ2-1, with 7 bases lining up with TRBD2. The germline gives CDR1 SNHLY, CDR2 FYNNEI. There are 14 residues in the CDR3. With 3 bases clipped from V and 8 bases from J, the junction kept 7 bases outside the gene matches. CDR3 region: CASSEWEGRDEQFF. DNA of the CDR3: TGTGCCAGCAGTGAGTGGGAGGGCCGGGATGAGCAGTTCTTC.

This clonotype was observed a few times. The chain recombines TRBV19 with TRBJ2-1, with D maybe TRBD2 (5 bases). CDR3 length equals 12 residues. Germline-derived CDR1 and CDR2 are LNHDA and SQIVND (reference sequence). V was clipped by 8 bases and J by 10 bases, with 15 bases between them. DNA for the CDR3: TGTGCCAGTTCCGAGGGCCACGAGGAGCAGTTCTTC. Its translation: CASSEGHEEQFF.

The J gene is TRBJ1-2, the V gene TRBV6-2 or TRBV6-3, with D unclear. CDR3 length: 13 residues. CDR1 MNHEY and CDR2 SVGEGT come from the germline V gene. V lost 4 bases and J 4 bases, leaving 10 bases between the germline ends. The CDR3 is CASSSGYGYGYTF. The CDR3 region has the DNA TGTGCCAGCAGTTCCGGGTACGGCTATGGCTACACCTTC.

The genes are TRBV7-9 and TRBJ2-2; 10 positions match TRBD2. This CDR3 comprises 16 residues. Germline V CDR1 and CDR2: SEHNR, FQNEAQ (reference sequence). With V trimmed by 8 bases and J by 5 bases, 11 bases remained unmatched. The CDR3 loop is CASPQLAGVRTGELFF. CDR3 coding DNA: TGTGCCAGCCCGCAGCTAGCGGGAGTACGGACCGGGGAGCTGTTTTTT.

The chain has TRBV11-2 and TRBJ2-7, with a possible D match to TRBD2 (5 bases). V lost 1 base and J lost 2, with 12 bases in between. The CDR3 loop spans 15 amino acids. CDR1 and CDR2 from the germline V gene are SGHAT and FQNNGV. CDR3 in amino acids: CASSLAAAPPYEQYF. Written as DNA, the CDR3 is TGTGCCAGCAGCTTAGCAGCGGCTCCCCCCTACGAGCAGTACTTC.

This clonotype was seen a few times. The chain links TRBV2 to TRBJ2-1, with D possibly matching TRBD1 (8 bases). Trimming left V 4 bases short and J 12 bases short, with 16 bases between. The CDR3 spans 13 residues. CDR1 and CDR2 (germline): SNHLY, FYNNEI. The CDR3 sequence: CASSGTGLAGQFF. The CDR3 DNA is TGTGCCAGCAGTGGGACAGGGTTAGCGGGGCAGTTCTTC.

The DNA of the CDR3 is TGTGCCAGCAGCCAGGACTTAGGGGAGCTGTTTTTT. Its protein is CASSQDLGELFF. V gene TRBV14 combines with J gene TRBJ2-2; D is perhaps TRBD2 (5 bases). This CDR3 spans 12 amino acids. Germline lookup yields CDR1 SGHDN and CDR2 FVKESK. Deletions cut 3 bases from V and 8 bases from J, with 7 bases between.

The chain recombines TRBV30 with TRBJ1-5; the D gene is possibly TRBD1 (6 bases). Per germline, CDR1 GTSNPN and CDR2 SVGIG (reference sequence). This CDR3 comprises 14 residues. The V gene lost 1 base and the J gene lost 4 bases, with 11 bases spanning the gap. The CDR3 bases are TGTGCCTGGAGTGCAGGGGTGGGAAATCAGCCCCAGCATTTT. Translated: CAWSAGVGNQPQHF.

V gene TRBV6-2 or TRBV6-3 combines with J gene TRBJ2-7; 9 positions match TRBD1. The CDR3 has 15 residues. Germline V gives CDR1 MNHEY, CDR2 SVGEGT. The V gene end was trimmed by 6 bases and the J gene end by 0 bases; junction bases not matched to a gene: 6. The CDR3 protein is CASSGQGIISYEQYV. The CDR3 coding sequence is TGTGCCAGCAGCGGACAGGGGATCATCTCCTACGAGCAGTACGTC.

This clonotype was observed a handful of times. The chain has TRBV4-1 and TRBJ2-7, with TRBD1 as a possible D gene (6 bases). This CDR3 spans 16 amino acids. Germline lookup yields CDR1 MGHRA and CDR2 YSYEKL. V gave up 3 bases and J gave up 2 bases, with 17 bases separating them. The CDR3 nucleotides are TGCGCCAGCAGCCAGCGCTCACAGGGTCGGCCCTACGAGCAGTACTTC. Its protein is CASSQRSQGRPYEQYF.